This T cell receptor (beta chain) came from a study of CD8+ T cells in alopecia areata. Regarding the study as a whole: In patients, TCRs were shared less clearly than in mice, and HLA may possibly be involved. The study found higher clonality in lesional than normal scalp, especially in alopecia totalis/universalis.

CDR3 size: 15 residues. Deletions cut 3 bases from V and 1 base from J, with 12 bases between. Germline V gene data show CDR1 as SGDLS and CDR2 as YYNGEE. It was cDNA, reverse transcribed from extracted RNA, that served as the sequencing template. Clones were read by immunoSEQ multiplex PCR, and TCRdb kept only the in-frame ones, dropping some. This sample has around 210,000 clones, with 45% to 70% found just once. This clone was seen a few times. Its antigen is undetermined. V gene TRBV9 combines with J gene TRBJ2-3; TRBD1 or TRBD2 may be the D gene (5 bases each). The sample consisted of CD8+ T cells sorted from blood. This clonotype originated in a human donor in good health. CDR3 coding DNA: TGTGCCAGCAGCGACCGGGACGCGGGCACAGATACGCAGTATTTT. It codes for CASSDRDAGTDTQYF.